A single sample gave rise to the 14 T cell receptor beta chains below, sequenced in a study of regulatory T cells. The PCR used 52 TRBV and 13 TRBJ primers. Profiling relied on immunoSEQ multiplex PCR, and the TCRdb table lists in-frame clones only, not all of them. The data show around 10,000 clones, approximately 87% seen once. The sample was CD8+ T cells sorted from blood. These receptors came from a person aged 18 to 30 with CD3G deficiency.

The gene calls are TRBV5-5 and TRBJ2-7; D uncertain. This CDR3 contains 13 residues. From germline, CDR1 is SGHKS and CDR2 YYEKEE (reference sequence). Trimming left V 2 bases short and J 5 bases short, with 11 bases between. DNA of the CDR3: TGTGCCAGCAGCTTAGCCGAGCACCACGAGCAGTACTTC. This encodes CASSLAEHHEQYF.

The V and J genes are TRBV19 and TRBJ2-5; TRBD2 agrees at 10 bases. Gene TRBJ2-7 matches the end of the DNA better, so the J call may be wrong. Germline CDR1 is LNHDA and CDR2 is SQIVND (reference sequence). The CDR3 spans 14 residues. The CDR3 sequence is CASSPGLASYEQYF. The CDR3 nucleotides read TGTGCCAGTAGCCCGGGACTAGCGTCCTACGAGCAGTACTTC.

The chain has TRBV6-1 and TRBJ2-1; the match to TRBD2 covers 8 bases. The CDR3 is made up of 15 amino acids. The V and J ends lost 3 bases and 6 bases, in that order; junction bases with no gene match: 7. Per germline, CDR1 MNHNS and CDR2 SASEGT. The CDR3 DNA reads as TGTGCCAGCAGTGATACCGGGAGGGCCTTCAATGAGCAGTTCTTC. Its translation: CASSDTGRAFNEQFF.

This clone was seen only once. The rearrangement uses TRBV6-1 and TRBJ2-7; 12 nucleotides agree with TRBD1. The junction had 6 bases not matched to a gene; V was cut back by 3 bases and J by 6 bases. This CDR3 is 15 amino acids long. Germline CDR1 is MNHNS and CDR2 is SASEGT. CDR3 bases: TGTGCCAGCAGTGACCCCGGGACAGGGGGCTCCGAGCAGTACTTC. Protein product: CASSDPGTGGSEQYF.

V is TRBV6-1 and J is TRBJ1-1; 7 bases are shared with TRBD1. Germline trimming cut 4 bases from V and 5 bases from J; bases unmatched to any gene: 1. The CDR3 is made up of 12 amino acids. Germline V gives CDR1 MNHNS, CDR2 SASEGT. CDR3 in DNA: TGTGCCAGCAGTGTCAGGGGGACTGAAGCTTTCTTT. Translation: CASSVRGTEAFF.

To note about this clone: One end of the junction fails to match germline, which may point to a read error. CDR3 in amino acids: CARSDGLLGANEQFF. The CDR3 nucleotides are TGCGCCAGAAGTGATGGTCTACTAGGGGCCAATGAGCAGTTCTTC. The chain joins TRBV10-2 to TRBJ2-1; D is possibly TRBD1 or TRBD2 (5 bases each). This CDR3 contains 15 residues. Germline V gene sequence: CDR1 WSHSY, CDR2 SAAADI.

This rearrangement joins TRBV7-8 to TRBJ1-5; D uncertain. Germline CDR1 SGHVS, CDR2 FQNEAQ. CDR3 length: 12 residues. The germline V and J ends were trimmed by 2 bases and 7 bases, with 6 bases remaining between them. CDR3 nucleotides: TGTGCCAGCAGCTTAATAGGGCAGCCCCAGCATTTT. Protein: CASSLIGQPQHF.

This chain connects TRBV19 to TRBJ2-2; 9 bases are shared with TRBD2. Per the germline V gene, CDR1 is LNHDA and CDR2 is SQIVND (reference sequence). Trimming took 3 bases from V and 3 from J; bases not matched to a gene: 2. The CDR3 loop spans 15 amino acids. CDR3 sequence reads: CASSIGGRDTGELFF. CDR3 in DNA: TGTGCCAGTAGTATTGGCGGGAGGGACACCGGGGAGCTGTTTTTT.

The chain uses TRBV11-2 and TRBJ2-4; D unclear. CDR1 and CDR2 (germline): SGHAT, FQNNGV. The CDR3 length is 15 residues. V was pared by 3 bases and J by 5 bases, with 14 bases between. The CDR3 reads CASSLNYGVENIQYF. Here the CDR3 DNA reads TGTGCCAGCAGCTTGAATTACGGCGTAGAAAACATTCAGTACTTC.

The chain combines TRBV6-1 with TRBJ2-1; the D call may be TRBD1 or TRBD2 (6 bases each). The germline gives CDR1 MNHNS, CDR2 SASEGT. V was shortened by 4 bases and J by 8 bases, with 12 bases between the two germline ends. This CDR3 has 13 residues. The chain's CDR3 is CASSAGARDEQFF. The CDR3 DNA follows: TGTGCCAGCAGTGCGGGGGCGAGGGATGAGCAGTTCTTC.

The genes are TRBV5-1 and TRBJ2-3; no definite D call. Trimming pared 5 bases from V and 1 base from J, leaving 11 bases between. The CDR3 has 14 amino acids. Germline V CDR1 and CDR2: SGHRS, YFSETQ. This chain's CDR3 is CASRPWVGTDTQYF. The CDR3 DNA sequence: TGCGCCAGCAGGCCCTGGGTCGGCACAGATACGCAGTATTTT. The full variable domain, in which reference TRBV5-1 and TRBJ2-3 provide the parts outside the CDR3, is KAGVTQTPRYLIKTRGQQVTLSCSPISGHRSVSWYQQTPGQGLQFLFEYFSETQRNKGNFPGRFSGRQFSNSRSEMNVSTLELGDSALYLCASRPWVGTDTQYFGPGTRLTVL.

This clone was found a few times. The V call is TRBV5-1, the J call TRBJ2-3; TRBD1 or TRBD2 may be the D gene (6 bases each). The CDR3 loop spans 13 amino acids. CDR1 SGHRS and CDR2 YFSETQ come from the germline V gene. V was pared by 8 bases and J by 6 bases, with 16 bases between. The CDR3 loop is CASRGLMGDTQYF. In nucleotides, the CDR3 is TGCGCCAGTCGGGGGCTCATGGGGGATACGCAGTATTTT.

The chain uses TRBV5-1 and TRBJ2-3; 10 nucleotides line up with TRBD2. V dropped 2 bases and J dropped 4; count of bases not matched to a gene: 1. CDR1 is SGHRS and CDR2 is YFSETQ in the germline V gene. This CDR3 has 14 amino acids. CDR3 bases: TGCGCCAGCAGCTTAGGGACTAGCGCAGATACGCAGTATTTT. Translating gives CASSLGTSADTQYF.

This clone was seen more than once but under ten times. J is TRBJ2-5 and V is TRBV13; D is perhaps TRBD2 (5 bases). With 3 bases removed from V and 2 bases from J, the gap between germline ends came to 10 bases. This CDR3 is built from 14 residues. The germline V gene has CDR1 PRHDT and CDR2 FYEKMQ (reference sequence). CDR3 nucleotides: TGTGCCAGCAGCTTGAGGGCGCGACAAGAGACCCAGTACTTC. Translating gives CASSLRARQETQYF. The whole variable domain, remainder taken from reference TRBV13 and TRBJ2-5, is AAGVIQSPRHLIKEKRETATLKCYPIPRHDTVYWYQQGPGQDPQFLISFYEKMQSDKGSIPDRFSAQQFSDYHSELNMSSLELGDSALYFCASSLRARQETQYFGPGTRLLVL.